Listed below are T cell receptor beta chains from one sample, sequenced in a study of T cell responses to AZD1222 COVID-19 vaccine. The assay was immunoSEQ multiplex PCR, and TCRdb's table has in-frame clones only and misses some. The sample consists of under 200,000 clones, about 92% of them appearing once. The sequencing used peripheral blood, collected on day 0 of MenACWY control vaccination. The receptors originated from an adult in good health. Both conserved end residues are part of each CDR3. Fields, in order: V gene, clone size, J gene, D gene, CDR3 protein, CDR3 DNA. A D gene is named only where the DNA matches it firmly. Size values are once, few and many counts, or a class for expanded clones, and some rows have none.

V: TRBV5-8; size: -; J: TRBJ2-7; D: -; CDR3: CASSLVVGGYEQYF; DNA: TGTGCCAGCAGCTTGGTGGTGGGAGGCTACGAGCAGTACTTC
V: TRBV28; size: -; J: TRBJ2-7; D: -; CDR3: CASRPTTGEQYF; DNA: TGTGCCAGCAGACCAACCACCGGGGAGCAGTACTTC
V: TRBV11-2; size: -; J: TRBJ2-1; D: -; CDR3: CASSLDQVNEQFF; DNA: TGTGCCAGCAGCTTAGATCAGGTCAATGAGCAGTTCTTC
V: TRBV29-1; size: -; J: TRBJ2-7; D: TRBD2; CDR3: CSVGGSGSGEQYF; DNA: TGCAGCGTGGGGGGAAGCGGGAGCGGCGAGCAGTACTTC
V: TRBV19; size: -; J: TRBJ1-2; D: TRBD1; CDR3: CASRYRGTFYGYTF; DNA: TGTGCCAGTAGATACAGGGGAACCTTCTATGGCTACACCTTC
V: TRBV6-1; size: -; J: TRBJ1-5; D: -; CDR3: CASSEAPGWNNQPQHF; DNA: TGTGCCAGCAGTGAAGCGCCCGGGTGGAACAATCAGCCCCAGCATTTT
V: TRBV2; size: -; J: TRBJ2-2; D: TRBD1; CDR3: CASTWDSGTGELFF; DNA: TGTGCCAGCACTTGGGACAGCGGAACCGGGGAGCTGTTTTTT
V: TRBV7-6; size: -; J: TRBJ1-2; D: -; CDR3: CASSAGGRPGVGYTF; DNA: TGTGCCAGCAGCGCCGGCGGACGTCCGGGGGTTGGCTACACCTTC
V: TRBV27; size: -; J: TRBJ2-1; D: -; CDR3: CASWISGRSYNEQFF; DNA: TGTGCCAGCTGGATTAGCGGTCGCTCCTACAATGAGCAGTTCTTC
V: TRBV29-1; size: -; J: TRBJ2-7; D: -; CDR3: CSVGTPGHEQYF; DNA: TGCAGCGTGGGGACCCCCGGGCACGAGCAGTACTTC
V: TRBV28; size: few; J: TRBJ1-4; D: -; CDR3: CASSSRVPNEKLFF; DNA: TGTGCCAGCAGTTCCAGGGTCCCTAATGAAAAACTGTTTTTT
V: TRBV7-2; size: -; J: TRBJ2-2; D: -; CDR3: CASPQGGNTGELFF; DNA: TGTGCCAGCCCCCAGGGGGGGAACACCGGGGAGCTGTTTTTT
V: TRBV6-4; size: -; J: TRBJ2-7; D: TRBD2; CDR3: CASSVLAGPYEQYF; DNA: TGTGCCAGCAGTGTACTAGCGGGTCCCTACGAGCAGTACTTC
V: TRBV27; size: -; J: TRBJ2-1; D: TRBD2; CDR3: CASSPGLAIDEQFF; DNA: TGTGCCAGCAGCCCGGGACTAGCGATAGATGAGCAGTTCTTC
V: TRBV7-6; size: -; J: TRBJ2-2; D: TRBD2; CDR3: CASSERTTSGNTGELFF; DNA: TGTGCCAGCAGTGAACGAACGACTAGCGGGAACACCGGGGAGCTGTTTTTT
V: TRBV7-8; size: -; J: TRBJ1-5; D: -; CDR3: CASSLVRDTLNQPQHF; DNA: TGTGCCAGCAGCTTAGTCCGGGACACCCTTAATCAGCCCCAGCATTTT
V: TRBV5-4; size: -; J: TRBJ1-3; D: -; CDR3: CASSPGLSGLSGNTIYF; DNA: TGTGCCAGCAGCCCCGGGCTCTCAGGACTCTCTGGAAACACCATATATTTT
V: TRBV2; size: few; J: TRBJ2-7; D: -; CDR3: CASRVGPFDEQYF; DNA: TGTGCCAGCAGGGTTGGGCCCTTTGACGAGCAGTACTTC
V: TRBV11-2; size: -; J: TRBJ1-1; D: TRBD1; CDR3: CASSPAQGGTEAFF; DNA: TGTGCCAGCAGCCCTGCACAGGGGGGTACTGAAGCTTTCTTT
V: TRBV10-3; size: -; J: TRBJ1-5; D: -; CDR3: CAISEASSHQPQHF; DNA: TGTGCCATCAGTGAGGCCTCCTCTCATCAGCCCCAGCATTTT
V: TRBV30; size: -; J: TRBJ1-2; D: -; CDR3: CAWSPGAFGYTF; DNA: TGTGCCTGGAGTCCTGGCGCGTTCGGCTACACCTTC
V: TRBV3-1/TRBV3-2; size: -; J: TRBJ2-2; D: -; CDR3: CASSQAWGAGELFF; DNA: TGTGCCAGCAGCCAAGCCTGGGGGGCCGGGGAGCTGTTTTTT
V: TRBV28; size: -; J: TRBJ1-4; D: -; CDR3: CASSFVGVLNEKLFF; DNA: TGTGCCAGCAGTTTCGTCGGGGTACTTAATGAAAAACTGTTTTTT
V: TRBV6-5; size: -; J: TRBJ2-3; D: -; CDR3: CASSYSSGTQYF; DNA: TGTGCCAGCAGTTACTCGAGCGGTACGCAGTATTTT
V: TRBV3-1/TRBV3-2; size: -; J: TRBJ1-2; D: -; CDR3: CASSQGGGYGYTF; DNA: TGTGCCAGCAGCCAAGGAGGGGGCTATGGCTACACCTTC
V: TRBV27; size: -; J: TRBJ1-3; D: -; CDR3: CASSLTFSGNTIYF; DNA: TGTGCCAGCAGTTTAACTTTCTCTGGAAACACCATATATTTT
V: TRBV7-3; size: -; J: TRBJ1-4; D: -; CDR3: CASSLIRSTNEKLFF; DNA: TGTGCCAGCAGCTTAATCCGCTCAACTAATGAAAAACTGTTTTTT
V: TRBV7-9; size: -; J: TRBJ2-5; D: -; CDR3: CASTLGQETQYF; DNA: TGTGCCAGCACCCTGGGGCAAGAGACCCAGTACTTC
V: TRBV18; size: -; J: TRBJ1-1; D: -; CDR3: CASSPPVGRAAFF; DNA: TGTGCCAGCTCACCACCGGTAGGGCGAGCGGCTTTCTTT
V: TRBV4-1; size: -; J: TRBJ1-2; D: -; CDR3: CASSQDRANYGYTF; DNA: TGCGCCAGCAGCCAAGATAGAGCTAACTATGGCTACACCTTC
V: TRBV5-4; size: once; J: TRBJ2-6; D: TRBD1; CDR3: CASSRPGTGTGANVLTF; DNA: TGTGCCAGCAGCCGTCCCGGGACAGGGACTGGGGCCAACGTCCTGACTTTC
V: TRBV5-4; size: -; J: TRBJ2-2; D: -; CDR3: CASSQPGFGTHTGELFF; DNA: TGTGCCAGCAGCCAGCCAGGTTTCGGGACACACACCGGGGAGCTGTTTTTT
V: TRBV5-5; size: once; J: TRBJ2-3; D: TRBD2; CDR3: CASSLVGLANTQYF; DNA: TGTGCCAGCAGCTTGGTGGGACTAGCGAATACGCAGTATTTT
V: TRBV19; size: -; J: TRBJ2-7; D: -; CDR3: CASRERATYEQYF; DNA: TGTGCCAGTAGGGAGCGGGCAACCTACGAGCAGTACTTC
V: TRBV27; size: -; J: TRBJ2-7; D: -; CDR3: CASSLKVSYEQYF; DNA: TGTGCCAGCAGTTTAAAGGTTTCCTACGAGCAGTACTTC
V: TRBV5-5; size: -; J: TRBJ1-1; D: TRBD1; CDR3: CASSLYWDRVSTEAFF; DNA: TGTGCCAGCAGCTTGTACTGGGACAGGGTATCCACTGAAGCTTTCTTT
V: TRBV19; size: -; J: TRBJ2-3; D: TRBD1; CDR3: CASRLTGGGTDTQYF; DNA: TGTGCCAGCAGGCTTACAGGGGGCGGTACAGATACGCAGTATTTT
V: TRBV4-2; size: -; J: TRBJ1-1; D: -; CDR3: CASGQDMNTEAFF; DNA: TGTGCTAGTGGTCAAGACATGAACACTGAAGCTTTCTTT
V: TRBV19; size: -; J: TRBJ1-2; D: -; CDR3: CASRGLIGYTF; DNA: TGTGCCAGTCGAGGGTTAATTGGCTACACCTTC
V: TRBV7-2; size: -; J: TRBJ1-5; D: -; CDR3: CASSLAFNQPQHF; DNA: TGTGCCAGCAGCTTAGCATTTAATCAGCCCCAGCATTTT
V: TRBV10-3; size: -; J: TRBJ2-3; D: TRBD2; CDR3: CATVGAGVNTDTQYF; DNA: TGTGCCACCGTAGGTGCGGGAGTGAACACAGATACGCAGTATTTT
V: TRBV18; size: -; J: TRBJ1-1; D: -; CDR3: CASSAYTSRDEAFF; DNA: TGTGCCAGCTCAGCCTATACAAGTCGAGATGAAGCTTTCTTT
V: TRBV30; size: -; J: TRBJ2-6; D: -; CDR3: CAWSVHSGANVLTF; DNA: TGTGCCTGGAGTGTCCATTCTGGGGCCAACGTCCTGACTTTC
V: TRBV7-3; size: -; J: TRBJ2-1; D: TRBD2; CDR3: CASSSKTSGGRNEQFF; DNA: TGTGCCAGCAGCTCTAAAACTAGCGGCGGGAGGAATGAGCAGTTCTTC
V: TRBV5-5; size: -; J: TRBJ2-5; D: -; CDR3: CASSSLGNQETQYF; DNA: TGTGCCAGCAGCAGCCTAGGGAACCAAGAGACCCAGTACTTC
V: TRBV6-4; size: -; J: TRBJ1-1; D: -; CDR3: CASSSTVNTEAFF; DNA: TGTGCCAGCAGTAGTACAGTGAACACTGAAGCTTTCTTT
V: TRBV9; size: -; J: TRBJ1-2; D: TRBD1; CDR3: CASSVDPGGGYGYTF; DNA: TGTGCCAGCAGCGTAGACCCAGGGGGAGGCTATGGCTACACCTTC
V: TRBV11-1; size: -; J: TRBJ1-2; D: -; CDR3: CASSLRTNYGYTF; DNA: TGTGCCAGCAGCTTAAGGACTAACTATGGCTACACCTTC
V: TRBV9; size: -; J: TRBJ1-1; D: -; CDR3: CASSVAGEGTEAFF; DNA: TGTGCCAGCAGCGTAGCCGGGGAGGGCACTGAAGCTTTCTTT
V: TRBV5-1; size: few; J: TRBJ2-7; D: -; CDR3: CASSFLAHGQAAGEQYF; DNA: TGCGCCAGCAGCTTCTTGGCGCACGGCCAGGCGGCGGGTGAGCAGTACTTC